Below are 5 T cell receptor beta chains sequenced from a single sample in a study of blood T cell repertoires in COVID-19. Only in-frame clones appear in the TCRdb table, and some are missing; sequencing was by immunoSEQ multiplex PCR. The sample has hundreds of thousands of clones, around 87% seen once; the top ten hold 6% to 7%. Sequenced: peripheral blood. The origin of the receptors is a woman between 50 and 59 years old with COVID-19, enrolled during active disease.

This sequence joins TRBV30 and TRBJ1-2, with D hard to call. CDR3 size: 12 residues. Trimming left V 1 base short and J 4 bases short, with 7 bases between. Germline loops: CDR1 GTSNPN, CDR2 SVGIG (reference sequence). The CDR3 sequence: CAWSGSAYGYTF. As DNA, the CDR3 is TGTGCCTGGAGTGGCAGTGCCTATGGCTACACCTTC.

The rearrangement uses TRBV7-2 and TRBJ2-3; tentatively, D is TRBD1 (5 bases). Looked up from germline, CDR1 is SGHTA and CDR2 is FQGNSA. This CDR3 region has 15 residues. Trimming shortened V by 0 bases and J by 1 base, and 8 bases separated the two germline ends. In DNA, the CDR3 is TGTGCCAGCAGCTTAGCCAGGGTCGGCACAGATACGCAGTATTTT. Its translation is CASSLARVGTDTQYF.

The CDR3 region is CASSALTGERGRATNEKLFF. The CDR3 DNA follows: TGCGCCAGCAGCGCTTTGACAGGGGAACGGGGGCGGGCAACTAATGAAAAACTGTTTTTT. This chain joins TRBV10-2 and TRBJ1-4, with TRBD1 matching 8 bases. The trim removed 6 bases at V and 0 bases at J, leaving 18 bases unmatched. CDR3 length: 20 residues. The germline gives CDR1 WSHSY, CDR2 SAAADI.

This clone was seen only a few times. V and J are TRBV5-1 and TRBJ1-2; 7 nucleotides agree with TRBD1. The CDR3 has 15 residues. Germline V gene data show CDR1 as SGHRS and CDR2 as YFSETQ. After removal of 4 bases from V and 2 bases from J, the junction contained 8 bases not matched to a gene. In nucleotides, the CDR3 is TGCGCCAGCAGCCAATTCGGACAGGCCAACTATGGCTACACCTTC. It translates to CASSQFGQANYGYTF.

The chain joins TRBV27 to TRBJ2-4; 15 nucleotides line up with TRBD2. The CDR3 consists of 15 residues. Germline CDR1 MNHEY, CDR2 SMNVEV (reference sequence). J was trimmed by 7 bases and V by 2 bases; bases with no gene match: 0. In DNA, the CDR3 is TGTGCCAGCAGTTTAGGGACTAGCGGGAGGAACATTCAGTACTTC. Translated, it gives CASSLGTSGRNIQYF.